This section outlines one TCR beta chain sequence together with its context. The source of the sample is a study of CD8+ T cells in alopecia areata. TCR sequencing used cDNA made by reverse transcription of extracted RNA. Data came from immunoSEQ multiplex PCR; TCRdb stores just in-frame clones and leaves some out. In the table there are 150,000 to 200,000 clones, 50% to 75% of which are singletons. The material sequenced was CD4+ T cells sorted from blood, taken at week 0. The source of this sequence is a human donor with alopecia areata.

CDR3 in DNA: TGTGCCAGCAGCTTGACTCCACGAGAGACCCAGTACTTC. As protein: CASSLTPRETQYF. The chain employs TRBV27 and TRBJ2-5; no definite D call. Per the germline V gene, CDR1 is MNHEY and CDR2 is SMNVEV (reference sequence). V lost 6 bases and J lost 4, with 12 bases in between. This CDR3 comprises 13 residues.